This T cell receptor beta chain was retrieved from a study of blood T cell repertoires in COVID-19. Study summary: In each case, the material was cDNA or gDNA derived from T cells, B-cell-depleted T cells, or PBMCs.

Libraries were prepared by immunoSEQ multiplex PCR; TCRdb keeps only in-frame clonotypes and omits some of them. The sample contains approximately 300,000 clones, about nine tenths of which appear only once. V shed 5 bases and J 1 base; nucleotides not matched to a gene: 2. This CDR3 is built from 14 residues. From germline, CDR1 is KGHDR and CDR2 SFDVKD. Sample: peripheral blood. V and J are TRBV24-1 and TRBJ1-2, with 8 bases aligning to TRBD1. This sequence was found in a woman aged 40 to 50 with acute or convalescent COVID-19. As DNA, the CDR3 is TGTGCCACCAGTGGGACAGGGATTAACTATGGCTACACCTTC. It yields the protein CATSGTGINYGYTF.